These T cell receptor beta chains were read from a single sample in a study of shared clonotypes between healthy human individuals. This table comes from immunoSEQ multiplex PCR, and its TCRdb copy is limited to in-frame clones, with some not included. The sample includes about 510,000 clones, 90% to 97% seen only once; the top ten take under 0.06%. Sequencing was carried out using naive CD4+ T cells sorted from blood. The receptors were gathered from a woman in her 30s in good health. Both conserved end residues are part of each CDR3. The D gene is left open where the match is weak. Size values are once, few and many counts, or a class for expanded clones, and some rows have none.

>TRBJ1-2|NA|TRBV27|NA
CASSFLMGGAYGYTF
TGTGCCAGCAGTTTCCTTATGGGGGGGGCCTATGGCTACACCTTC
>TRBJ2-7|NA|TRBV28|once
CASRTRAPYEQYF
TGTGCCAGCAGGACGAGGGCCCCCTACGAGCAGTACTTC
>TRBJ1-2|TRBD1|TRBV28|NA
CASSLRQGKGYTF
TGTGCCAGCAGTTTGCGACAGGGGAAGGGCTACACCTTC
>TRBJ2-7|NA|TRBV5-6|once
CASSLTRDLRLSYEQYF
TGTGCCAGCAGCTTGACCCGGGACCTACGCCTCTCCTACGAGCAGTACTTC
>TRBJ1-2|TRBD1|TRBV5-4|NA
CASSLVPGQDNYGYTF
TGTGCCAGCAGCTTGGTCCCGGGACAGGATAACTATGGCTACACCTTC
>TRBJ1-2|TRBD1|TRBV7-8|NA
CASSLSGGTGARWNYGYTF
TGTGCCAGCAGCCTTTCGGGCGGGACAGGGGCGCGGTGGAACTATGGCTACACCTTC
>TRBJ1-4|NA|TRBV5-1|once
CASSRTDEVEKLFF
TGCGCCAGTTCCCGGACGGATGAAGTGGAAAAACTGTTTTTT
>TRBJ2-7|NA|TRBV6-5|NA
CASSYFPSTPDEQYF
TGTGCCAGCAGTTATTTCCCAAGTACCCCGGACGAGCAGTACTTC
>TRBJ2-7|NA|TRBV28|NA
CASSTRDLNAHLF
TGTGCCAGCAGTACCCGGGACTTAAACGCTCACTTATTC
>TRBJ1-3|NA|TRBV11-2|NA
CASRPPGRGSSGNTIYF
TGTGCCAGCAGACCCCCGGGACGGGGAAGCTCTGGAAACACCATATATTTT
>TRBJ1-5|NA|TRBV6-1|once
CASSEGQFIFNQPQHF
TGTGCCAGCAGTGAAGGGCAGTTTATTTTCAATCAGCCCCAGCATTTT
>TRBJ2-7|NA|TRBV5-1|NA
CASSSSYEATGSYEQYF
TGCGCCAGCAGCTCATCGTATGAGGCGACGGGAAGCTACGAGCAGTACTTC
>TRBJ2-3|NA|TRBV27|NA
CASSLYIATDTQYF
TGTGCCAGCAGTTTATACATCGCCACAGATACGCAGTATTTT
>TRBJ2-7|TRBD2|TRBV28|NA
CASSLLGTSGRFYEQYF
TGTGCCAGCAGTTTATTGGGGACTAGCGGGAGGTTCTACGAGCAGTACTTC
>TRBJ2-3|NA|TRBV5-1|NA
CASSPSSSSSTDTQYF
TGCGCCAGCAGCCCTTCGAGCAGCTCTAGCACAGATACGCAGTATTTT
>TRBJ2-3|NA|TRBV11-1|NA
CASSLGRPDTQYF
TGTGCCAGCAGCTTAGGTAGGCCAGATACGCAGTATTTT
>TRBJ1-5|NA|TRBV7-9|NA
CASSLLDGSNQPQHF
TGTGCCAGCAGCTTACTGGACGGTAGCAATCAGCCCCAGCATTTT
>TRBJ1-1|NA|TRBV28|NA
CASRGVTEAFF
TGTGCCAGCAGGGGGGTGACTGAAGCTTTCTTT
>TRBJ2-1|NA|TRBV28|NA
CASRGGVAYNEQFF
TGTGCCAGCAGGGGCGGGGTCGCCTACAATGAGCAGTTCTTC
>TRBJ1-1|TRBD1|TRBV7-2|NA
CASSLGAGGTEAFF
TGTGCCAGCAGCTTAGGCGCAGGGGGCACTGAAGCTTTCTTT
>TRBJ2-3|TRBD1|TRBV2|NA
CASRDRTGSTDTQYF
TGTGCCAGCAGGGATAGGACAGGAAGCACAGATACGCAGTATTTT
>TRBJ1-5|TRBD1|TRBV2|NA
CASSELGTAIPNQPQHF
TGTGCCAGCAGTGAACTGGGGACAGCGATACCCAATCAGCCCCAGCATTTT
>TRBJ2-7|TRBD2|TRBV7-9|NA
CASSLAGTSGAYEQYF
TGTGCCAGCAGCTTAGCGGGGACTAGCGGCGCCTACGAGCAGTACTTC
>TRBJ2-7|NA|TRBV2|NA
CASSEGTVYEQYF
TGTGCCAGCAGTGAAGGGACGGTTTACGAGCAGTACTTC
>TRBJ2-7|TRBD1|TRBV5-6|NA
CASSGRQGFHEQYF
TGTGCCAGCAGCGGCCGACAGGGATTCCACGAGCAGTACTTC
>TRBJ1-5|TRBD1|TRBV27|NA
CASSPQGRNQPQHF
TGTGCCAGCAGTCCACAGGGGCGCAATCAGCCCCAGCATTTT
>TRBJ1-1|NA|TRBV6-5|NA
CASKGWETEAFF
TGTGCCAGCAAAGGGTGGGAAACTGAAGCTTTCTTT
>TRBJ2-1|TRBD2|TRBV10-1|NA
CASSERRSSGRAHEQFF
TGCGCCAGCAGTGAAAGACGCAGTAGCGGGAGGGCTCATGAGCAGTTCTTC
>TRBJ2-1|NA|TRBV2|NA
CASSVQFSYNEQFF
TGTGCCAGCAGTGTCCAGTTCTCCTACAATGAGCAGTTCTTC
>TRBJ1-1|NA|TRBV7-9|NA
CASSLEAGNTEAFF
TGTGCCAGCAGCTTAGAGGCAGGGAACACTGAAGCTTTCTTT
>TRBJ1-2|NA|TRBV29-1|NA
CSAGTHLGYGYTF
TGCAGCGCCGGGACCCACCTGGGTTATGGCTACACCTTC
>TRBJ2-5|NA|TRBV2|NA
CASSAEMEETQYF
TGTGCCAGCAGTGCCGAGATGGAGGAGACCCAGTACTTC
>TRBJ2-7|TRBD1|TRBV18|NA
CASSLTGALHEQYF
TGTGCCAGCTCACTGACAGGGGCGTTGCACGAGCAGTACTTC
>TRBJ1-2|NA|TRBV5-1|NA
CASSLAGGSRFYGYTF
TGCGCCAGCAGCTTGGCCGGGGGGTCCCGTTTCTATGGCTACACCTTC
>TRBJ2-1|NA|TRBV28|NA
CASSSSLGKQFF
TGTGCCAGCAGTTCAAGCCTCGGGAAACAGTTCTTC
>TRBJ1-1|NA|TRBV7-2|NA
CASSLSLNTEAFF
TGTGCCAGCAGCTTATCCTTGAACACTGAAGCTTTCTTT
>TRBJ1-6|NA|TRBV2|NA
CASKGRINSPLHF
TGTGCCAGCAAAGGTCGGATAAATTCACCCCTCCACTTT
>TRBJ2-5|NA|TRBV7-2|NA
CASSPARETQYF
TGTGCCAGCAGCCCCGCAAGGGAGACCCAGTACTTC
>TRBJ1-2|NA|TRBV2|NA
CASSPGGRNTF
TGTGCCAGCAGTCCCGGGGGGAGGAACACCTTC
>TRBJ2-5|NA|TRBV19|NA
CASSYRDREGETQYF
TGTGCCAGTAGTTACCGCGACAGGGAGGGTGAGACCCAGTACTTC
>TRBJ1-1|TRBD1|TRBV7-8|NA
CASSFQGAANTEAFF
TGTGCCAGCAGCTTTCAGGGGGCGGCGAACACTGAAGCTTTCTTT
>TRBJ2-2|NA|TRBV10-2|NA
CASSAEYFTSGELFF
TGCGCCAGCAGTGCCGAGTATTTTACATCCGGGGAGCTGTTTTTT
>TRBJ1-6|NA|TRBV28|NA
CASSSQGISPLHF
TGTGCCAGCAGTTCGCAGGGGATTTCACCCCTCCACTTT
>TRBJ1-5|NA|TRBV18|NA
CASSPEVGNQPQHF
TGTGCCAGCTCACCCGAAGTCGGCAATCAGCCCCAGCATTTT
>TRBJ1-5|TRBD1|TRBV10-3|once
CAISYRGDQPQHF
TGTGCCATCAGTTACAGGGGAGATCAGCCCCAGCATTTT
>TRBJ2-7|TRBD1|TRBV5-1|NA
CASSLDRGSSYEQYF
TGCGCCAGCAGCTTGGACAGGGGTAGCTCCTACGAGCAGTACTTC
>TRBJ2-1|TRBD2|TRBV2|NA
CASTGLAGVGEQFF
TGTGCCAGCACGGGACTAGCGGGAGTCGGTGAGCAGTTCTTC
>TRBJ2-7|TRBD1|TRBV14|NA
CASSHQGAPYEQYF
TGTGCCAGCAGCCATCAGGGGGCCCCCTACGAGCAGTACTTC